This is a list of T cell receptor beta chains from one sample in a study of T cell repertoires in cytomegalovirus infection. Their recognized antigens are unknown. TCRdb re-derived calls from the reads in MiXCR, one entry per CDR3 protein. The repertoire holds about 770,000 distinct CDR3 sequences, with almost 30% as singletons. The sample consisted of cultured CD8+ T cells from PBMCs, taken from culture after CMV antigen stimulation. These receptors were taken from a human donor in good health (CMV status not recorded). Some clones in this sample may be carry-over from other donors' samples. The CDR3 runs from the conserved cysteine through the conserved F or W. The order of the fields is CDR3 length, D gene, J gene, clone size, V gene, CDR3 protein, CDR3 DNA. D genes are given only for firm matches. Clone size appears in some rows only: once, few, many, or a class for an expanded clone.

>14|TRBD2|TRBJ2-2|.|TRBV10-2
CASSDGGGPGVLFF
TGCGCCAGCAGTGACGGGGGGGGGCCCGGGGTGCTGTTTTTT
>16|.|TRBJ1-3|.|TRBV19
CASTTSLRRSGNTIYF
TGTGCCAGTACTACCTCCTTAAGACGCTCTGGAAACACCATATATTTT
>16|TRBD1|TRBJ2-1|.|TRBV7-6
CASSTPTGDLSNEQFF
TGTGCCAGCAGCACCCCAACAGGGGATCTTAGCAATGAGCAGTTCTTC
>17|TRBD1|TRBJ2-2|.|TRBV6-2/TRBV6-3
CASRPPSGQGNTGELFF
TGTGCCAGCAGGCCTCCCTCGGGACAGGGGAACACCGGGGAGCTGTTTTTT
>16|.|TRBJ2-3|.|TRBV12-3/TRBV12-4
CASSLDLGHYTDTQYF
TGTGCCAGCAGTTTAGACTTGGGCCACTACACAGATACGCAGTATTTT
>13|TRBD2|TRBJ2-7|.|TRBV20-1
CSARSGGPYEQYF
TGCAGTGCCAGGAGCGGGGGGCCCTACGAGCAGTACTTC
>14|.|TRBJ1-6|.|TRBV25-1
CASSEWGHNSPLHF
TGTGCCAGCAGTGAATGGGGCCATAATTCACCCCTCCACTTT
>17|TRBD2|TRBJ2-2|few|TRBV10-3
CAMLVAGGPMNTGELFF
TGTGCCATGTTAGTAGCGGGGGGCCCGATGAACACCGGGGAGCTGTTTTTT
>17|TRBD2|TRBJ2-5|.|TRBV28
CASSFGLAGKYQETQYF
TGTGCCAGCAGTTTCGGGCTAGCGGGAAAGTACCAAGAGACCCAGTACTTC
>14|.|TRBJ2-5|many|TRBV7-6
CASRSDLGAETQYF
TGTGCCAGCAGGTCTGATCTAGGGGCTGAGACCCAGTACTTC
>14|.|TRBJ2-7|.|TRBV28
CASSFRQGGYEQYF
TGTGCCAGCAGTTTCCGGCAGGGAGGCTACGAGCAGTACTTC